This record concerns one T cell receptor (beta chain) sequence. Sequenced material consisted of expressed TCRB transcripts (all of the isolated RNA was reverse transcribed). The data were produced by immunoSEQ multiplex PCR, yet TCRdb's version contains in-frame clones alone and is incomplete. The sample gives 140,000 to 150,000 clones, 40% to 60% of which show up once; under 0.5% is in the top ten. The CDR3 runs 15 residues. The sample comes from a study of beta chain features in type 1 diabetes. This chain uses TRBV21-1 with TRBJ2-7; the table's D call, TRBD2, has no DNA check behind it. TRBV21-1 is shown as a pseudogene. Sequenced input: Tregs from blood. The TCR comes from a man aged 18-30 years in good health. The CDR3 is CASSTRGTAYYEQYF. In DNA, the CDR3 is TGTGCCAGCAGCACACGGGGGACGGCTTACTACGAGCAGTACTTC.